This T cell receptor (beta chain) derives from a study of cytomegalovirus exposure and HLA in healthy donors (TCRdb year 2017). Describing the broader study: An earlier analysis of roughly 500 of the donors reported more than 250 Gb of sequence data and 117 million unique TCR beta sequences from roughly 180 million T cells. Roughly 300 gigabases of sequencing data and tens of millions of unique TCR sequences were included in an early release covering about 700 HLA-typed donors. The genetic ancestry cluster associated with self-reported Caucasian donors included roughly 84% of the 398 genotyped donors. The study aimed to test whether signatures of past pathogen exposure could be identified by cataloging public T cell receptors. The T cell repertoires of several hundred subjects were profiled by immunosequencing and related to cytomegalovirus serostatus. In addition to the first cohort of 666 subjects, a separate validation cohort of 100 to 150 different subjects was used. To predict cytomegalovirus infection status, the study brought together high-throughput TCR immunosequencing, statistical association of individual TCRs with disease status, and machine learning. A later analysis re-analyzed previously published TCR beta repertoires from 650 to 800 donors and added high-resolution HLA genotyping to study TCR occurrence patterns. Rather than drawing on any new phenotypic data, the later analysis identified candidate immune exposures from TCR beta sequences and the way those sequences occurred across donors. To decide whether each TCR beta V gene segment behaved as functional or pseudogenic, an earlier analysis of fewer than 750 of the donors relied on high-throughput TCR beta sequencing. Donor age, sex, ethnicity and CMV serostatus were compiled together with the repertoire data. Genome-wide SNP genotypes for about three fifths of the roughly 670 donors were used in a later genetic analysis, which treated that subset as a discovery cohort. All discovery cohort repertoires had been generated using a single sequencing platform. HLA typing covered class I and class II loci at four-digit resolution. Typing coverage varied by locus: roughly 629-640 donors for A, B, C, DRB1 and DQB1; approximately 500 for DQA1; approximately 570 for DPA1; around 450 for DPB1. Four to six DR-DQ haplotypes were handled as single units for association and clustering, since linkage in the cohort was strong. Across some 400 genotyped donors of the cohort, an average of about 240,000 unique TCR beta nucleotide sequences per donor were sequenced, and around 20% of those sequences were non-productive.

Overall results and qualifications from the work: Most TCR sequences were observed very rarely across donors, whereas some public TCRs were present in many individuals. Roughly uniform sequencing depth across donors was assumed in presence/absence analyses, although this assumption may not hold. Specific HLA alleles were associated with 16,951 TCR beta sequences at a false discovery rate of 0.05 in a later analysis. In a later analysis, most CMV-associated TCR beta chains were found to appear HLA-restricted, with HLA associations seemingly driven largely by CMV exposure. A later analysis found that TCR association rates varied across HLA loci, with DRB1 alleles showing the most associated TCRs and HLA-C alleles the fewest. Immune exposure information for the cohort was limited to CMV serostatus. Only TCR beta chains were sequenced in this cohort, and the absence of alpha or paired-chain data limited detectable features. Because counts were too low, about 17 rarely observed V segments, including chromosome 9 orphons, were excluded from the earlier analysis of several hundred of the donors. In a later analysis, HLA-associated TCR beta chains showed more clonal expansion and lower generation probabilities than non-associated chains that were equally common. Because some donors lacked HLA typing at each locus, the association tests relied only on the typed subset. Cytomegalovirus status was reported to be diagnosed by the classifier with high specificity and sensitivity in both the original and validation cohorts. The study gave a list of 150 to 200 TCR beta chains associated with cytomegalovirus. In vitro tests confirmed that three of the cytomegalovirus-associated TCR beta chains recognize cytomegalovirus antigens. Linkage disequilibrium might explain the correlated functional status among segregating V segments, but an unknown experimental factor could not be excluded. The authors suggested that the approach could potentially be generalized to other disease states and immunological phenotypes. In an earlier analysis of several hundred of the donors, most TCR beta V segments were observed in productive rearrangements about 87% or about 30% of the time, broadly matching IMGT annotations. A cluster of highly shared sequence variants was judged likely to be a technical artifact of the sequencing pipeline. In a later genetic analysis, a missense DCLRE1C variant was associated with V-gene and J-gene trimming of TCR beta chains, and the association was replicated in an independent cohort. A later analysis reported that several top co-occurrence clusters appeared linked to parvovirus B19, influenza, CMV and Epstein-Barr virus. A further reported finding was that TCR beta sequences accurately predicted the HLA-A and HLA-B alleles for most subjects in the first cohort. When HLA alleles, especially DR and DQ, strongly co-occurred, TCR associations were difficult to assign to individual alleles. According to a later genetic analysis, donors in an Asian-associated ancestry cluster had fewer N-insertions in productive TCRs than the roughly 700-donor mean.

Libraries came from the immunoSEQ multiplex PCR assay. For the multiplex PCR, a mixture combining 60 forward primers for TCR Vbeta segments and 13 reverse primers for TCR Jbeta segments was used. A multiplex PCR assay on genomic DNA amplified the CDR3 region of rearranged TCR beta genes. On the Illumina HiSeq System, the amplified TCR beta libraries were sequenced as 87-base-pair reads. The authors' analysis ran thus. In a later analysis, roughly 80 million unique TCR beta chains were counted across the 666 repertoires, and approximately 11 million of these chains were shared by at least two donors. To remove PCR and sequencing errors, raw reads were error-corrected and collapsed into unique sequences using a nearest-neighbor algorithm that merged closely related sequences. CDR3 sequences were aligned to IMGT reference sequences to assign V, D and J gene segments. Each retained sequence needed at least a six-nucleotide match to both a V gene segment and a J gene segment. A rearrangement counted as productive if the CDR3 had no stop codons and remained in frame with V and J, and every other rearrangement counted as non-productive. CDR3 was defined by IMGT convention, running from the second conserved V-encoded cysteine to the conserved J-encoded phenylalanine. The earlier analysis of some 600 of the donors excluded sequences that lacked an unambiguous match to a single V gene segment. In an earlier analysis of approximately 550 of the donors, V segments were called functional above 56.7% productive rearrangements and were called segregating when the between-donor standard deviation exceeded 5%. A statistical classification framework was built to diagnose cytomegalovirus status from the catalog of TCR beta chain sequences. V and J gene assignment, in a later analysis, came from comparing TCR nucleotide sequences with IMGT/GENE-DB human TR gene sequences. Using the TCRdist pipeline, a later analysis assigned CDR3 sequences along with most-parsimonious VDJ recombination scenarios. In a later analysis, every TCR beta chain was defined by the combination of its CDR3 amino acid sequence and its V-gene family, and reads without a unique V-gene family were dropped. As a way to deal with suspected cross-contamination and a sequencing artifact, a later analysis dropped nearly 600 nucleotide sequences that were highly shared and had low generation probability. For each public chain, a later analysis derived a clonal expansion index from normalized ranks of inferred template counts within each repertoire. A later analysis computed generation probabilities with a VDJ recombination model fitted to out-of-frame rearrangements, and checked the results against IGoR. In a later analysis, hypergeometric tests were used to score TCR-TCR, TCR-HLA and TCR-CMV co-occurrence, with a repertoire-size bias correction applied to TCR pairs. To estimate false discovery rates, a later analysis permuted the HLA or CMV assignments 20 times. In a later analysis, co-occurring TCRs were grouped with DBSCAN, and TCRdist sequence similarity was added when clustering was performed within HLA-allele-positive subsets. Co-occurrence clustering excluded repertoires with fewer than 30,000 or more than 120,000 public chains, plus five with anomalous nucleotide sharing. TCRdb carries this immuneACCESS record with in-frame sequences only. Its versions omit some clonotypes, under half of them owing to an unresolved V gene in the studies checked, with the rest unexplained. The DNA was the basis for D and trimming; V, J and clone size are from that table. The sample includes 95,000 to 150,000 clones, with over 6.5% observed a single time. Approximately 6.4% of the sample goes to the ten largest clones.

The cohort was made up of roughly 670 healthy bone marrow donors. At the time of sampling, all cohort members were nominally healthy, though unrecorded immune exposures were likely present. The donor tested CMV seropositive, placing the donor among the 250 to 350 seropositive members of the cohort. A peripheral blood sample was provided by each donor, and peripheral blood mononuclear cells were used for TCR beta sequencing. The Qiagen DNeasy Blood Extraction Kit was used to extract genomic DNA from the blood cell samples. A word on this clone: It lacks a known antigen. No much larger clonotype is one base removed from it; base qualities were not supplied.

The sample consisted of PBMCs. The clonotype was recovered from a woman between 40 and 55 years old in good health and CMV-seropositive.

The nucleotide sequence reads TGTGCCAGTAGTATACTAGCGGGGGAAACCTACGAGCAGTACTTC. Its amino acids are CASSILAGETYEQYF. The rearrangement combines TRBV19 with TRBJ2-7, with TRBD2 identical over 10 junction bases. Trimming removed 2 bases from V and 2 bases from J; the gene matches leave 3 bases unexplained. The CDR3 spans 15 residues, from the cysteine through the phenylalanine. CDR3 DNA only is kept here, 45 bases in frame from base 1. The germline V gene (reference sequence) supplies CDR1 LNHDA and CDR2 SQIVND.